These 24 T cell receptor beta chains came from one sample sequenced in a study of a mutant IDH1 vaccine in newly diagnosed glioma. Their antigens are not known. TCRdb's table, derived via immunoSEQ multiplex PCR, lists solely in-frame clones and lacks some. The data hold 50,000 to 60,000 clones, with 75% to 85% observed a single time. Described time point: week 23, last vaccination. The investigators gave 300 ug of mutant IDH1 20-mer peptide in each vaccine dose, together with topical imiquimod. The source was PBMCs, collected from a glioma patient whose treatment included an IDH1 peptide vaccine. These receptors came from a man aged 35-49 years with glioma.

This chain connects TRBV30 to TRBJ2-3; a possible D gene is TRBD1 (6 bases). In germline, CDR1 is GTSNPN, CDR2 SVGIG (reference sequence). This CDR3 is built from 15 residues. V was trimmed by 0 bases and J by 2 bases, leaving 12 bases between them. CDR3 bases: TGTGCCTGGAGTGTAGGGCAGGGGATCACAGATACGCAGTATTTT. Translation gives CAWSVGQGITDTQYF.

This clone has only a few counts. The chain's CDR3 is CASTAGGNVLTF. CDR3 DNA sequence: TGTGCCAGCACGGCAGGTGGCAACGTCCTGACTTTC. The chain is built from TRBV27 and TRBJ2-6; no firm D call. The germline V gene encodes CDR1 MNHEY and CDR2 SMNVEV (reference sequence). CDR3 length: 12 residues. The V and J ends lost 7 bases and 9 bases respectively, with 10 bases between them. Looking up the rest from reference TRBV27 and TRBJ2-6 gives the full variable domain: EAQVTQNPRYLITVTGKKLTVTCSQNMNHEYMSWYRQDPGLGLRQIYYSMNVEVTDKGDVPEGYKVSRKEKRNFPLILESPSPNQTSLYFCASTAGGNVLTFGAGSRLTVL.

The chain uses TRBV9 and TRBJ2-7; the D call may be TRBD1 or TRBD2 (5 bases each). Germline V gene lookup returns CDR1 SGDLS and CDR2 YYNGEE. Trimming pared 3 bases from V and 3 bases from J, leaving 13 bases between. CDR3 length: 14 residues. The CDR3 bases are TGTGCCAGCAGCGAGGGGAACCGGGACTACGAGCAGTACTTC. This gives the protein CASSEGNRDYEQYF.

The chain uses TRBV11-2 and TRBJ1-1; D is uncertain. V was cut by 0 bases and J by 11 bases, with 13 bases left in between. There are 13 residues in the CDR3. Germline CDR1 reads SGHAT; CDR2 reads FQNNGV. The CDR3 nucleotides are TGTGCCAGCAGCTTAGATGTGTCGCTACGGGCTTTCTTT. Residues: CASSLDVSLRAFF.

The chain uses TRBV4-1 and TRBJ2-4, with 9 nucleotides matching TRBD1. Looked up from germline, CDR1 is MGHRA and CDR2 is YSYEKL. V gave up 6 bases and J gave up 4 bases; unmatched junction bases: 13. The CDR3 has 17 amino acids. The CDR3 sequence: CASSPTGAGQGKNIQYF. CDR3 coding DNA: TGCGCCAGCAGTCCAACCGGTGCAGGACAGGGGAAAAACATTCAGTACTTC.

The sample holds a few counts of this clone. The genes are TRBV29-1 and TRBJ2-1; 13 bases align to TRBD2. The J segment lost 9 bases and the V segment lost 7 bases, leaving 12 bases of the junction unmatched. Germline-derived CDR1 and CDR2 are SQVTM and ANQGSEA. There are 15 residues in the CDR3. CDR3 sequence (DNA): TGCAGCGCCGATGTACTAGCGGGGGGGCGAGGTGAGCAGTTCTTC. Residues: CSADVLAGGRGEQFF.

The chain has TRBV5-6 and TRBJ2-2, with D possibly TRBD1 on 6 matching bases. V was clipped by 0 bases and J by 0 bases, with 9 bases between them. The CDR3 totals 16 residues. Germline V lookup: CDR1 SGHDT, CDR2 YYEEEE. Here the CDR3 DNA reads TGTGCCAGCAGCTTGGTTGGACAGTCGAACACCGGGGAGCTGTTTTTT. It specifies CASSLVGQSNTGELFF.

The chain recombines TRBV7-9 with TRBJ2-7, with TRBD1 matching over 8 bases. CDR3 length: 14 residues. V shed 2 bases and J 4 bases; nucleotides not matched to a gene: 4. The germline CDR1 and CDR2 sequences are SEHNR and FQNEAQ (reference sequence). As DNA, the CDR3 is TGTGCCAGCAGCTTATCAACAGGGGGATACGAGCAGTACTTC. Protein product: CASSLSTGGYEQYF. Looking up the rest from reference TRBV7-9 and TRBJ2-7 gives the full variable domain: DTGVSQNPRHKITKRGQNVTFRCDPISEHNRLYWYRQTLGQGPEFLTYFQNEAQLEKSRLLSDRFSAERPKGSFSTLEIQRTEQGDSAMYLCASSLSTGGYEQYFGPGTRLTVT.

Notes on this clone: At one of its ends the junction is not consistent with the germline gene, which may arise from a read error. In DNA form, the CDR3 reads TGTGCCAGCTGTGAGGACAGGGGGCGAACCGGGGAGCTGTTTTTT. It is translated as CASCEDRGRTGELFF. This chain links TRBV2 with TRBJ2-2, with 11 bases matching TRBD1. Germline V gene data show CDR1 as SNHLY and CDR2 as FYNNEI. The CDR3 spans 15 residues. The complete variable domain, with remaining parts taken from reference TRBV2 and TRBJ2-2, reads EPEVTQTPSHQVTQMGQEVILRCVPISNHLYFYWYRQILGQKVEFLVSFYNNEISEKSEIFDDQFSVERPDGSNFTLKIRSTKLEDSAMYFCASCEDRGRTGELFFGEGSRLTVL.

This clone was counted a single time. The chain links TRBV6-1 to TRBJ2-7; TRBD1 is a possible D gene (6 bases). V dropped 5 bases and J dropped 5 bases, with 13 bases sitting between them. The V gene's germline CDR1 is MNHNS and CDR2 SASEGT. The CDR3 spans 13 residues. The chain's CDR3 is CASSNTQGHEQYF. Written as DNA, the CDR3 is TGTGCCAGCAGTAACACACAGGGCCACGAGCAGTACTTC.

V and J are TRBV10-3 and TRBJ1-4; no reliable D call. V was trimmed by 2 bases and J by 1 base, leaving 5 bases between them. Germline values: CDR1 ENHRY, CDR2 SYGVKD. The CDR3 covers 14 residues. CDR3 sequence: CAISERVTNEKLFF. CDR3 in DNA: TGTGCCATCAGTGAGCGTGTAACTAATGAAAAACTGTTTTTT.

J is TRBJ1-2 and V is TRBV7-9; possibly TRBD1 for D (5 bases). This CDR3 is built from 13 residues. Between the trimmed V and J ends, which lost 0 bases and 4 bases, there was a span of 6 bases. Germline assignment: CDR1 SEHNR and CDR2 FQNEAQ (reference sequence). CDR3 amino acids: CASSLADSYGYTF. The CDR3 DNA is TGTGCCAGCAGCTTAGCTGACAGCTATGGCTACACCTTC.

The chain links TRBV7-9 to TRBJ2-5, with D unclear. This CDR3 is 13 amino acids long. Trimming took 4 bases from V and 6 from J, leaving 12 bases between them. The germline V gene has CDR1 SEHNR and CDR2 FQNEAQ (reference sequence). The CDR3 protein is CASSSPHHKTQYF. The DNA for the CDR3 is TGTGCCAGCAGCTCCCCTCACCACAAGACCCAGTACTTC. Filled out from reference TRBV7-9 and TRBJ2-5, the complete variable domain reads DTGVSQNPRHKITKRGQNVTFRCDPISEHNRLYWYRQTLGQGPEFLTYFQNEAQLEKSRLLSDRFSAERPKGSFSTLEIQRTEQGDSAMYLCASSSPHHKTQYFGPGTRLLVL.

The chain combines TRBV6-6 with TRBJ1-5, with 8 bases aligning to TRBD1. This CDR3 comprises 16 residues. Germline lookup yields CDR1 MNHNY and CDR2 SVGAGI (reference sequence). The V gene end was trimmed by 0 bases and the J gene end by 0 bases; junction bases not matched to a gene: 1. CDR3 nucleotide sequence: TGTGCCAGCAGTTACTCAGGGACAGGTAGCAATCAGCCCCAGCATTTT. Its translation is CASSYSGTGSNQPQHF.

CDR3 DNA sequence: TGTGCCAGCAGTGATCCGGGACAGGGTTCGGGAAACACCATATATTTT. This encodes CASSDPGQGSGNTIYF. V is TRBV2 and J is TRBJ1-3, with TRBD1 identical over 9 bases. The CDR3 extends over 16 amino acids. Germline V gene data show CDR1 as SNHLY and CDR2 as FYNNEI. Losses at the gene ends were 3 bases for V and 4 bases for J; bases not matched to a gene: 7. The full variable domain, completed using reference TRBV2 and TRBJ1-3, is EPEVTQTPSHQVTQMGQEVILRCVPISNHLYFYWYRQILGQKVEFLVSFYNNEISEKSEIFDDQFSVERPDGSNFTLKIRSTKLEDSAMYFCASSDPGQGSGNTIYFGEGSWLTVV.

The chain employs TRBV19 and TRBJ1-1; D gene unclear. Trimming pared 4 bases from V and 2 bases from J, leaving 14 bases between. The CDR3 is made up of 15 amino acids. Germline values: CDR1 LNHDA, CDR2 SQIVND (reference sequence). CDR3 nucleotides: TGTGCCAGTAGTAGCCGATCCGAAGTTAACACTGAAGCTTTCTTT. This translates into CASSSRSEVNTEAFF. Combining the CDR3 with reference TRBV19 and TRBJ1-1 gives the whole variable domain DGGITQSPKYLFRKEGQNVTLSCEQNLNHDAMYWYRQDPGQGLRLIYYSQIVNDFQKGDIAEGYSVSREKKESFPLTVTSAQKNPTAFYLCASSSRSEVNTEAFFGQGTRLTVV.

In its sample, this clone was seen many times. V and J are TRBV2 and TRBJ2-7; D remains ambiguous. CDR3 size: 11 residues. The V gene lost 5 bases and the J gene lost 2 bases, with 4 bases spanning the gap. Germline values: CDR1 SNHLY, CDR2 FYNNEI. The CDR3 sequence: CASSRAYEQYF. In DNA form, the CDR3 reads TGTGCCAGCAGTCGAGCCTACGAGCAGTACTTC. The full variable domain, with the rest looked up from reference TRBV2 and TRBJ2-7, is EPEVTQTPSHQVTQMGQEVILRCVPISNHLYFYWYRQILGQKVEFLVSFYNNEISEKSEIFDDQFSVERPDGSNFTLKIRSTKLEDSAMYFCASSRAYEQYFGPGTRLTVT.

CDR3 DNA sequence: TGTGCCAGCAGCTACCGACCGAACACTGAAGCTTTCTTT. This gives the protein CASSYRPNTEAFF. The chain couples TRBV5-6 to TRBJ1-1; D is ambiguous. Germline CDR1 is SGHDT and CDR2 is YYEEEE. The CDR3 extends over 13 amino acids. Trimming stripped 3 bases from V and 1 base from J, with 7 bases between.

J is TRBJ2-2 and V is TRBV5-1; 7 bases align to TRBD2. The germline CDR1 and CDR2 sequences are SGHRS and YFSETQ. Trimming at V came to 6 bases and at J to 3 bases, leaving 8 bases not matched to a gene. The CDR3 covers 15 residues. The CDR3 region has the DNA TGCGCCAGCACCGACGGGGGGACGTACACCGGGGAGCTGTTTTTT. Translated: CASTDGGTYTGELFF.

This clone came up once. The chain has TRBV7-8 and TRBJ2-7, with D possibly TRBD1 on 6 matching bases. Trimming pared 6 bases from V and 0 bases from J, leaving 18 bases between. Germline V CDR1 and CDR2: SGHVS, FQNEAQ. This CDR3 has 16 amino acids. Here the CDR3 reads CASSLPGTHPSYEQYF. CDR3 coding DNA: TGTGCCAGCAGTTTACCCGGGACACATCCCTCCTACGAGCAGTACTTC.

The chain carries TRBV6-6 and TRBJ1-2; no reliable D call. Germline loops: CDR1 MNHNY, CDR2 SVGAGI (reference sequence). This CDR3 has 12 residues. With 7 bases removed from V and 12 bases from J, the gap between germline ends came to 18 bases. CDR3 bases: TGTGCCAGCAAGGGCCCTGGGGTAGAACACACCTTC. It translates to CASKGPGVEHTF.

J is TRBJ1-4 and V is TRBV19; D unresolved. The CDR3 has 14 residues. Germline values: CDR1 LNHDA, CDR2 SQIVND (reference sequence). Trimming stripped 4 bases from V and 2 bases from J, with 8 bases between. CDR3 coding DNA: TGTGCCAGTAGTACAACAGTCACTAATGAAAAACTGTTTTTT. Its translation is CASSTTVTNEKLFF.

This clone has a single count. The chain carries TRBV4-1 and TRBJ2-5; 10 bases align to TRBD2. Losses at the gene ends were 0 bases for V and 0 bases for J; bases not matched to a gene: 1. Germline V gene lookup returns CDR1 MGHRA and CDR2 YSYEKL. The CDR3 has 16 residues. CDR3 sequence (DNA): TGCGCCAGCAGCCAAGAAACTAGCGGGGACCAAGAGACCCAGTACTTC. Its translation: CASSQETSGDQETQYF.

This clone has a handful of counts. This CDR3 reads CASSKDRGLEKLFF. The DNA for the CDR3 is TGTGCCAGCAGTAAGGACAGGGGGCTTGAAAAACTGTTTTTT. This rearrangement joins TRBV2 to TRBJ1-4; TRBD1 aligns across 11 bases. The V and J ends lost 5 bases and 7 bases, in that order; junction bases with no gene match: 3. The germline CDR1 and CDR2 sequences are SNHLY and FYNNEI. This CDR3 has 14 amino acids.